This TCR beta chain was found in a study of technical replicates of blood from four donors (dated by TCRdb to about 2017). Inclusive of the bounding cysteine and phenylalanine, the CDR3 is 15 residues long. The entry retains the CDR3 DNA only, 45 bases that are in frame from base 1. CDR1 is given as SEHNR and CDR2 as FQNEAQ, both from the germline V gene (reference sequence). After removal of 5 bases from V and 7 bases from J, the junction retains 9 bases not matched to a gene. Receptors were amplified or captured by the immunoSEQ multiplex PCR assay. TCRdb re-hosts the immuneACCESS table, in-frame sequences only. Its copies lack some clones; in the studies checked, an unresolved V gene accounts for under half of them, and the cause for the rest is not known. Across this sample there are roughly 62,000 clones, with roughly 91% seen only once. Clones ranked in the top ten supply 3% to 5% of the sample.

With respect to this clone: What antigen it recognizes has not been identified. One base away there is no much larger clone; base qualities are not given.

The rearranged segments are TRBV7-9 and TRBJ2-2, with TRBD1 matching 8 junction bases. Sequenced material: PBMCs. The source of this sequence is a human donor in good health. Some clones in this sample may be carry-over from other donors' samples. The CDR3 amino acid sequence is: CASSPRTGQNGELFF. DNA sequence: TGTGCCAGCAGCCCCCGGACAGGGCAGAACGGGGAGCTGTTTTTT.